The 18 T cell receptor beta chains given below trace back to one sample, sequenced in a study of regulatory T cells in long-lasting Graves disease. The sample's time point: newly diagnosed GD, antithyroid drugs for less than 3 months. PBMC-derived RNA was used for the TCR library. Assembly of TCR beta libraries relied on iRepertoire HTBI primers together with Arm-PCR of CDR3 regions. TCRdb analysed the multiplex PCR reads with MiXCR anew, one entry per CDR3 protein. This sample carries 450,000 to 500,000 distinct CDR3 sequences, about 17% of them seen once, and the ten largest clones take less than 15%. The same sample was also used in a study of T cells in Graves' hyperthyroidism and ophthalmopathy.

This material consisted of peripheral blood mononuclear cells (PBMCs), taken at new diagnosis, from a patient treated with antithyroid drugs. The receptors originated from a man aged 35-49 years with Graves disease.

This clonotype came up many times. The V call is TRBV2, the J call TRBJ2-1; D perhaps matches TRBD1 (6 bases). CDR3 length equals 13 residues. Between the trimmed V and J ends, which lost 3 bases and 7 bases, there was a span of 10 bases. Germline loops: CDR1 SNHLY, CDR2 FYNNEI. In DNA form, the CDR3 reads TGTGCCAGCAGTGACAGGGGAGAAAATGAGCAGTTCTTC. Translating gives CASSDRGENEQFF.

Turning to this clonotype: This may stem from a read error, because a much larger clone lies one nucleotide away. The chain couples TRBV29-1 to TRBJ2-7; D is perhaps TRBD2 (6 bases). The CDR3 is 14 residues long. V was shortened by 4 bases and J by 3 bases, with 16 bases between the two germline ends. The V gene's germline CDR1 is SQVTM and CDR2 ANQGSEA. The CDR3 bases are TGCAGCGTTGCAGCATGGCGGGGCTACTACGAGCAGTACTTC. Translated: CSVAAWRGYYEQYF.

In this sample, this clonotype turned up many times. The CDR3 bases are TGTGCCACCAGCAGAGATAGCATGTTCGAGACCCAGTACTTC. It is translated as CATSRDSMFETQYF. The rearrangement joins TRBV15 to TRBJ2-5, with no clear D. The CDR3 totals 14 residues. Germline assignment: CDR1 LNHNV and CDR2 YYDKDF (reference sequence). Trimming stripped 0 bases from V and 5 bases from J, with 10 bases between.

This clonotype was recorded a few times. The chain links TRBV5-1 to TRBJ2-1; no definite D call. Germline V gives CDR1 SGHRS, CDR2 YFSETQ. Trimming stripped 4 bases from V and 3 bases from J, with 11 bases between. The length of the CDR3 is 14 residues. CDR3 DNA sequence: TGCGCCAGCAGCCCCCGCGGTTACTACAATGAGCAGTTCTTC. The encoded protein is CASSPRGYYNEQFF.

This clonotype was observed many times. This chain connects TRBV12-3 or TRBV12-4 to TRBJ2-1; 11 nucleotides match TRBD2. V trimming: 4 bases; J trimming: 5 bases; junction bases outside the gene matches: 7. There are 16 residues in the CDR3. The CDR3 loop reads CASSSRGLAADNEQFF. The CDR3 nucleotides read TGTGCCAGCAGTTCCCGGGGACTAGCGGCAGACAATGAGCAGTTCTTC.

Many counts were recorded for this clonotype. The V gene is TRBV6-2 or TRBV6-3, the J gene TRBJ2-7; unclear D gene. The V and J ends lost 0 bases and 1 base respectively, with 7 bases between them. The CDR3 contains 14 residues. Germline assignment: CDR1 MNHEY and CDR2 SVGEGT. The CDR3 nucleotides are TGTGCCAGCAGTTACTCGTACGGGTCCTACGAGCAGTACTTC. Translation gives CASSYSYGSYEQYF.

The chain uses TRBV19 and TRBJ2-1; D gene ambiguous. Trimming removed 1 base at V and 7 bases at J, with 14 bases between. The CDR3 consists of 15 residues. Germline CDR1 and CDR2: LNHDA and SQIVND (reference sequence). The CDR3, as DNA: TGTGCCAGTAGTATAGTCCCATACAAGGTTAATGAGCAGTTCTTC. Its translation: CASSIVPYKVNEQFF.

Many counts were recorded for this clonotype. The gene calls are TRBV5-6 and TRBJ2-7; unclear D gene. The CDR3 extends over 12 amino acids. From germline, CDR1 is SGHDT and CDR2 YYEEEE. Trimming took 7 bases from V and 6 from J, leaving 14 bases between them. The CDR3 nucleotides read TGTGCCAGCGGTCCGTTGGAAGCCGAGCAGTACTTC. It encodes CASGPLEAEQYF.

This clonotype has at least ten counts. V and J are TRBV27 and TRBJ2-1; TRBD2 aligns across 9 bases. Germline CDR1 and CDR2: MNHEY and SMNVEV (reference sequence). There are 15 residues in the CDR3. Trimming cost V 5 bases and J 10 bases; bases outside gene matches: 12. The CDR3 bases are TGTGCCAGCAGTATAACCGGGACTAGCCCTAGCGAGCAGTTCTTC. As protein: CASSITGTSPSEQFF.

The chain is built from TRBV27 and TRBJ2-1, with no clear D. The CDR3 is 14 residues long. From germline, CDR1 is MNHEY and CDR2 SMNVEV (reference sequence). The germline V and J ends were trimmed by 0 bases and 10 bases, with 13 bases remaining between them. In DNA form, the CDR3 reads TGTGCCAGCAGTTTATCGGCGGCTCCCCGGGAGCAGTTCTTC. This codes for CASSLSAAPREQFF.

The chain is built from TRBV6-1 and TRBJ2-2; possible D gene TRBD2, 6 bases. This CDR3 comprises 16 residues. Trimming left V 2 bases short and J 5 bases short, with 15 bases between. From germline, CDR1 is MNHNS and CDR2 SASEGT. Here the CDR3 reads CASSELSSGATGELFF. The CDR3 coding sequence is TGTGCCAGCAGTGAACTGAGTAGCGGAGCAACCGGGGAGCTGTTTTTT.

The rearrangement joins TRBV20-1 to TRBJ2-2; no reliable D call. The CDR3 length is 12 residues. CDR1 and CDR2 from the germline V gene are DFQATT and SNEGSKA (reference sequence). Trimming shortened V by 3 bases and J by 5 bases, and 7 bases separated the two germline ends. The CDR3 loop is CSASIGTGELFF. The CDR3 coding sequence is TGCAGTGCTAGCATAGGGACCGGGGAGCTGTTTTTT.

Turning to this clonotype: At one end the junction does not follow the germline gene, possibly because of a read error. The chain joins TRBV5-1 to TRBJ2-1, with TRBD1 matching over 10 bases. The CDR3 is 15 amino acids. Germline CDR1 is SGHRS and CDR2 is YFSETQ. The CDR3 sequence is CASSSQTGGLDEQLF. CDR3 nucleotides: TGCGCCAGCAGCTCCCAGACAGGGGGCCTCGATGAGCAGCTCTTC.

V and J are TRBV9 and TRBJ2-2; D ambiguous. The CDR3 spans 15 residues. Germline loops: CDR1 SGDLS, CDR2 YYNGEE. Trimming took 2 bases from V and 3 from J, leaving 11 bases between them. In DNA, the CDR3 is TGTGCCAGCAGCGTTTTAGCCCCGGACACCGGGGAGCTGTTTTTT. It yields the protein CASSVLAPDTGELFF.

The rearrangement links TRBV10-1 to TRBJ1-5, with D unclear. The V gene lost 3 bases and the J gene lost 6 bases, with 9 bases spanning the gap. The CDR3 loop spans 13 amino acids. CDR1 and CDR2 from the germline V gene are WNHNN and SYGVQD (reference sequence). This chain's CDR3 is CASSEGMLQPQHF. The CDR3 DNA follows: TGCGCCAGCAGTGAAGGTATGCTTCAGCCCCAGCATTTT.

This clonotype was counted ten times or more. The V call is TRBV2, the J call TRBJ2-3; 13 nucleotides line up with TRBD2. The V gene's germline CDR1 is SNHLY and CDR2 FYNNEI. The trim removed 4 bases at V and 6 bases at J, leaving 4 bases unmatched. The CDR3 has 15 amino acids. The CDR3, as DNA: TGTGCCAGCAGTGTACTAGCGGGAGGGCCGGATACGCAGTATTTT. Translated, it gives CASSVLAGGPDTQYF. The entire variable domain, with the rest obtained from reference TRBV2 and TRBJ2-3, is as follows: EPEVTQTPSHQVTQMGQEVILRCVPISNHLYFYWYRQILGQKVEFLVSFYNNEISEKSEIFDDQFSVERPDGSNFTLKIRSTKLEDSAMYFCASSVLAGGPDTQYFGPGTRLTVL.

The CDR3 loop reads CASSQGVQGWVTEQFF. CDR3 DNA: TGCGCCAGCAGCCAAGGGGTCCAGGGGTGGGTGACTGAGCAGTTCTTC. The J gene is TRBJ2-1, the V gene TRBV4-1; possibly TRBD1 for D (6 bases). The V end was cut by 1 base, the J end by 9 bases, with 19 bases between. This CDR3 region has 16 residues. In germline, CDR1 is MGHRA, CDR2 YSYEKL.

This chain uses TRBV6-2 or TRBV6-3 with TRBJ1-1, with D hard to call. The germline gives CDR1 MNHEY, CDR2 SVGEGT. CDR3 size: 10 residues. The V and J ends lost 5 bases and 11 bases respectively, with 9 bases between them. The DNA of the CDR3 is TGTGCCAGCAGTGAGATATTCGCTTTCTTT. Amino acids: CASSEIFAFF.